One and the same sample provided the 10 T cell receptor beta chains below, sequenced in a study of blood T cell repertoires in COVID-19. The data were produced by immunoSEQ multiplex PCR, yet TCRdb's version contains in-frame clones alone and is incomplete. Among some 290,000 clones, roughly 90% were seen once, and the ten largest hold 2.5% to 3%. Material: peripheral blood. The receptors come from a woman aged 25-40 years with COVID-19, enrolled during active disease.

This clone was counted once. Other DNA variants within this sample encode the same CDR3. V usage is TRBV19 and J usage is TRBJ1-1, with D unclear. Germline V gene lookup returns CDR1 LNHDA and CDR2 SQIVND (reference sequence). V gave up 3 bases and J gave up 0 bases, with 8 bases separating them. There are 14 residues in the CDR3. In DNA, the CDR3 is TGTGCCAGTAGTATCGGAGCCCTGAACACTGAAGCTTTCTTT. Translating it yields CASSIGALNTEAFF. Combining the CDR3 with reference TRBV19 and TRBJ1-1 gives the whole variable domain DGGITQSPKYLFRKEGQNVTLSCEQNLNHDAMYWYRQDPGQGLRLIYYSQIVNDFQKGDIAEGYSVSREKKESFPLTVTSAQKNPTAFYLCASSIGALNTEAFFGQGTRLTVV.

The chain employs TRBV19 and TRBJ1-1; the D gene is possibly TRBD1 (5 bases). The CDR3 length is 14 residues. V lost 6 bases and J lost 5, with 16 bases in between. CDR1 LNHDA and CDR2 SQIVND come from the germline V gene (reference sequence). CDR3 coding DNA: TGTGCCAGTAGACAACCGGGGGGTATAACTGAAGCTTTCTTT. As protein: CASRQPGGITEAFF.

V usage is TRBV29-1 and J usage is TRBJ2-7; TRBD1 matches at 7 bases. Germline lookup yields CDR1 SQVTM and CDR2 ANQGSEA. The CDR3 contains 17 residues. The ends lost 2 bases at V and 4 bases at J; junction bases unmatched: 17. The CDR3 spells CSVETLNTGATNYEQYF. Written as DNA, the CDR3 is TGCAGCGTTGAAACACTAAACACAGGGGCCACTAATTACGAGCAGTACTTC.

CDR3 sequence: CASSQDARRGNTIYF. The CDR3 bases are TGTGCCAGCAGCCAAGACGCCCGCCGGGGAAACACCATATATTTT. This chain connects TRBV3-1 (or the pseudogene TRBV3-2) to TRBJ1-3; no clear D gene. The germline V gene has CDR1 LGHDT and CDR2 YNNKEL (reference sequence). The CDR3 is made up of 15 amino acids. Trimming shortened V by 0 bases and J by 4 bases, and 10 bases separated the two germline ends.

This chain uses TRBV11-3 with TRBJ2-7; tentatively, D is TRBD2 (6 bases). Trimming took off 0 bases at V and 2 bases at J, with 11 bases between the two ends. The CDR3 is 15 residues long. The germline V gene has CDR1 SGHNT and CDR2 YENEEA. The CDR3 sequence: CASSLEAGQPYEQYF. DNA of the CDR3: TGTGCCAGCAGCTTAGAAGCGGGCCAGCCCTACGAGCAGTACTTC.

The genes are TRBV7-9 and TRBJ2-2; 11 nucleotides agree with TRBD2. V lost 5 bases, J lost 5 bases, and 7 bases stayed unmatched. From germline, CDR1 is SEHNR and CDR2 FQNEAQ (reference sequence). The CDR3 extends over 16 amino acids. CDR3 residues: CASSMSSGRLTGELFF. The DNA of the CDR3 is TGTGCCAGCAGCATGTCTAGCGGGAGGTTAACCGGGGAGCTGTTTTTT.

To note about this clone: The same CDR3 is also encoded by other DNA sequences in this sample. The V and J genes are TRBV18 and TRBJ1-1; D uncertain. This CDR3 is built from 13 residues. V was clipped by 3 bases and J by 2 bases, with 7 bases between them. Germline assignment: CDR1 KGHSH and CDR2 LQKENI. CDR3 region: CASSPSVNTEAFF. The CDR3 nucleotides are TGTGCCAGCTCACCGTCCGTCAACACTGAAGCTTTCTTT.

V usage is TRBV15 and J usage is TRBJ1-4; 8 bases are shared with TRBD1. This CDR3 contains 15 residues. Germline V gene data show CDR1 as LNHNV and CDR2 as YYDKDF (reference sequence). The V gene end was trimmed by 5 bases and the J gene end by 8 bases; junction bases not matched to a gene: 10. CDR3 residues: CATSGRTGRREKLFF. The CDR3 nucleotides are TGTGCCACCAGCGGTCGGACAGGGCGAAGGGAAAAACTGTTTTTT.

The chain has TRBV19 and TRBJ2-1, with D possibly matching TRBD2 (6 bases). The CDR3 consists of 16 residues. V lost 1 base to trimming and J lost 2 bases, with 12 bases between them. CDR1 is LNHDA, CDR2 SQIVND, per germline (reference sequence). The CDR3 loop reads CASSIVGSAPYNEQFF. CDR3 in DNA: TGTGCCAGTAGTATAGTCGGGAGTGCCCCCTACAATGAGCAGTTCTTC.

This clone was counted a single time. V and J are TRBV7-9 and TRBJ2-7; a possible D gene is TRBD1 (6 bases). CDR1 and CDR2 from the germline V gene are SEHNR and FQNEAQ (reference sequence). Trimming left V 2 bases short and J 7 bases short, with 15 bases between. This CDR3 comprises 14 residues. The CDR3 sequence: CASSLTTGQWEQYF. The CDR3, as DNA: TGTGCCAGCAGCTTAACTACAGGGCAGTGGGAGCAGTACTTC.